Given below is one T cell receptor beta chain in context. Its antigen is currently unknown. The sample comes from a study of cytotoxic CD8 clonotypes in ibrutinib-treated CLL. Looking at the study overall: The patients comprised some 10 relapsed/refractory and about 14 treatment-naive cases, about 18 IGHV unmutated. Partial response was seen in roughly 24 patients and complete response in 2; after median about 68 months, about 14 stayed remitted, around 12 progressed. After a median roughly twelve months on treatment (6 to 36), response samples were drawn. Findings of the study overall: Different sampling times were used for sustained-remission and progressing patients.

TCRdb's table, derived via immunoSEQ multiplex PCR, lists solely in-frame clones and lacks some. The profile shows some 200,000 clones, around 72% of them singletons. Losses at the gene ends were 2 bases for V and 5 bases for J; bases not matched to a gene: 2. Germline-derived CDR1 and CDR2 are SNHLY and FYNNEI. This CDR3 region has 13 residues. Sequenced here: PBMCs, sampled after 24 months of ibrutinib treatment. The chain links TRBV2 to TRBJ2-7, with 8 positions matching TRBD1. The receptor was isolated from a human donor with chronic lymphocytic leukemia. CDR3 nucleotide sequence: TGTGCCAGCAGTGAACAGGGGGCGAACGAGCAGTACTTC. Its translation: CASSEQGANEQYF.